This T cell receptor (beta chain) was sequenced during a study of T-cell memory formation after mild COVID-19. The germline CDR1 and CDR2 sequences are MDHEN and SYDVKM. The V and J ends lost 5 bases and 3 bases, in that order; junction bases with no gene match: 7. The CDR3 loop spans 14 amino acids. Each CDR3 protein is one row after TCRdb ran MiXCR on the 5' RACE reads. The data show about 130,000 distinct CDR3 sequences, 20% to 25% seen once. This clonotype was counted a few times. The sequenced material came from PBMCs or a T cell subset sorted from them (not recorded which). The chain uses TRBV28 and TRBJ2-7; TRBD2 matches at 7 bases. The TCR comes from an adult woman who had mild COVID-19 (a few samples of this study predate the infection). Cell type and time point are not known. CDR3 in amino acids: CASSLHGGGYEQYF. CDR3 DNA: TGTGCCAGCAGTCTTCATGGGGGGGGCTACGAGCAGTACTTC.